Presented here are 32 T cell receptor beta chains from one specimen sequenced in a study of T cell repertoires in cytomegalovirus infection. TCRdb called the reads again in MiXCR, with one record for every CDR3 protein. The repertoire holds under 800,000 distinct CDR3 sequences, with approximately 24% as singletons. The sample comprised CD8+ T cells from PBMCs. The receptors were gathered from a human donor in good health (CMV status not recorded). Some clones in this sample may be carry-over from other donors' samples.

This clonotype was detected a few times. The chain joins TRBV6-5 to TRBJ2-7; perhaps TRBD2 as D (7 bases). Trimming left V 5 bases short and J 4 bases short, with 15 bases between. Looked up from germline, CDR1 is MNHEY and CDR2 is SVGAGI. The CDR3 is made up of 14 amino acids. CDR3 DNA sequence: TGTGCCAGCAGTCCCCTGGGGGGGCGGTACGAGCAGTACTTC. It encodes CASSPLGGRYEQYF.

In this sample, this clonotype turned up a few times. The chain carries TRBV7-9 and TRBJ2-7, with TRBD2 matching over 9 bases. V trimming: 1 base; J trimming: 2 bases; junction bases outside the gene matches: 6. The CDR3 is 16 amino acids. Germline loops: CDR1 SEHNR, CDR2 FQNEAQ (reference sequence). CDR3 coding DNA: TGTGCCAGCAGCTTAGGTGTAGCGGGGGAGACCTACGAGCAGTACGTC. Its translation is CASSLGVAGETYEQYV.

This clonotype was observed at least ten times. The J gene is TRBJ1-1, the V gene TRBV7-8, with D possibly being TRBD1 (5 bases). CDR1 SGHVS and CDR2 FQNEAQ come from the germline V gene. The CDR3 runs to 15 residues. Trimming took 2 bases from V and 1 from J, leaving 11 bases between them. The CDR3 loop reads CASSLSPTANTEAFF. Here the CDR3 DNA reads TGTGCCAGCAGCTTATCCCCGACAGCGAACACTGAAGCTTTCTTT.

CDR3 loop: CASSEEGAHQPQHF. The CDR3 nucleotides read TGTGCCAGCAGTGAGGAGGGGGCCCATCAGCCCCAGCATTTT. The chain uses TRBV27 and TRBJ1-5; 7 bases agree with TRBD1. This CDR3 is 14 amino acids long. Germline V gene data show CDR1 as MNHEY and CDR2 as SMNVEV (reference sequence). J lost 5 bases, V lost 5 bases, and 6 bases had no gene match.

This clonotype was detected many times. The V and J genes are TRBV7-9 and TRBJ2-1; TRBD2 aligns across 8 bases. J was trimmed by 7 bases and V by 3 bases; bases with no gene match: 5. Germline-derived CDR1 and CDR2 are SEHNR and FQNEAQ (reference sequence). This CDR3 is 14 amino acids long. DNA for the CDR3: TGTGCCAGCAGCTTCGGGGGGGCTTGGAATGAGCAGTTCTTC. It translates to CASSFGGAWNEQFF.

Only a few counts were recorded for this clonotype. The rearrangement joins TRBV27 to TRBJ2-6; D gene ambiguous. The germline V gene has CDR1 MNHEY and CDR2 SMNVEV (reference sequence). Trimming removed 0 bases from V and 0 bases from J, with 12 bases in between. The CDR3 loop spans 18 amino acids. The CDR3 nucleotides are TGTGCCAGCAGTTTATCTTACCCGATAGGCTCTGGGGCCAACGTCCTGACTTTC. This translates into CASSLSYPIGSGANVLTF.

The chain joins TRBV12-3 or TRBV12-4 to TRBJ2-3, with D tentatively TRBD1 (5 bases). Trimming removed 1 base from V and 3 bases from J, with 17 bases in between. The CDR3 sequence is 17 residues long. This chain's CDR3 is CASSLVLTVPLTDTQYF. The CDR3, as DNA: TGTGCCAGCAGTTTAGTTCTGACAGTTCCCTTAACAGATACGCAGTATTTT.

Many counts were recorded for this clonotype. The genes are TRBV7-2 and TRBJ1-1, with 7 positions matching TRBD1. CDR3 length equals 14 residues. Per germline, CDR1 SGHTA and CDR2 FQGNSA. V lost 3 bases to trimming and J lost 5 bases; unmatched junction nucleotides: 6. The CDR3 spells CASSFSTGSTEAFF. The CDR3 DNA reads as TGTGCCAGCAGCTTCTCGACAGGGTCGACTGAAGCTTTCTTT. Supplemented by reference TRBV7-2 and TRBJ1-1, the full variable domain reads GAGVSQSPSNKVTEKGKDVELRCDPISGHTALYWYRQSLGQGLEFLIYFQGNSAPDKSGLPSDRFSAERTGGSVSTLTIQRTQQEDSAVYLCASSFSTGSTEAFFGQGTRLTVV.

The chain couples TRBV6-2 or TRBV6-3 to TRBJ2-5, with a tentative D call TRBD2 (6 bases). The CDR3 extends over 14 amino acids. The V and J ends lost 6 bases and 3 bases respectively, with 14 bases between them. Germline lookup yields CDR1 MNHEY and CDR2 SVGEGT. CDR3 coding DNA: TGTGCCAGCAGGCCGGGACTCCCAGAAGAGACCCAGTACTTC. It yields the protein CASRPGLPEETQYF.

This clonotype was seen only a few times. The chain is built from TRBV29-1 and TRBJ2-7, with 9 bases aligning to TRBD1. The CDR3 loop spans 12 amino acids. CDR1 is SQVTM, CDR2 ANQGSEA, per germline. V shed 4 bases and J 6 bases; nucleotides not matched to a gene: 4. CDR3 DNA: TGCAGCGTTGGCCGGGACAGGGCCGAGCAGTACGTC. Translation gives CSVGRDRAEQYV.

Remarks on this clonotype: A much larger clone lies a single base off, so this may be a read error. The chain combines TRBV27 with TRBJ1-3; the D is unclear. The CDR3 has 13 amino acids. V lost 2 bases to trimming and J lost 1 base, with 3 bases between them. Germline V CDR1 and CDR2: MNHEY, SMNVEV (reference sequence). CDR3 in amino acids: CASSLKSGNTIYF. The DNA of the CDR3 is TGTGCCAGCAGTTTAAAGTCTGGAAACACCATATATTTT.

There are many counts of this clonotype. The V and J genes are TRBV27 and TRBJ2-1; the D gene could be TRBD1 or TRBD2 (6 bases each). Trimming stripped 2 bases from V and 9 bases from J, with 11 bases between. CDR1 is MNHEY and CDR2 is SMNVEV in the germline V gene (reference sequence). The CDR3 length is 13 residues. The CDR3 region is CASSLTGAGEQFF. DNA of the CDR3: TGTGCCAGCAGTTTAACGGGGGCGGGTGAGCAGTTCTTC.

V usage is TRBV12-5 and J usage is TRBJ2-4, with D tentatively TRBD1 (6 bases). Per germline, CDR1 LGHNT and CDR2 FRNRAP. The CDR3 spans 14 residues. The V and J ends lost 6 bases and 4 bases respectively, with 13 bases between them. CDR3 in DNA: TGTGCTAGTGGCTCCCCAGGGGAGAAAAACATTCAGTACTTC. It yields the protein CASGSPGEKNIQYF.

This chain links TRBV28 with TRBJ1-6, with D unclear. The CDR3 has 16 amino acids. Per the germline V gene, CDR1 is MDHEN and CDR2 is SYDVKM. Trimming took off 3 bases at V and 2 bases at J, with 11 bases between the two ends. The CDR3 DNA is TGTGCCAGCAGTTTCTCGTACGGCACCTATAATTCACCCCTCCACTTT. Encoded protein: CASSFSYGTYNSPLHF. Based on the CDR3 plus reference TRBV28 and TRBJ1-6, the full variable domain is DVKVTQSSRYLVKRTGEKVFLECVQDMDHENMFWYRQDPGLGLRLIYFSYDVKMKEKGDIPEGYSVSREKKERFSLILESASTNQTSMYLCASSFSYGTYNSPLHFGNGTRLTVT.

The chain joins TRBV6-2 or TRBV6-3 to TRBJ2-5; 8 nucleotides agree with TRBD2. The CDR3 length is 14 residues. J was trimmed by 10 bases and V by 6 bases; bases with no gene match: 13. The germline CDR1 and CDR2 sequences are MNHEY and SVGEGT. The CDR3 sequence is CASSYLAGPGGQYF. CDR3 bases: TGTGCCAGCAGCTATCTAGCGGGCCCCGGCGGCCAGTACTTC.

This clonotype was observed a few times. The chain recombines TRBV12-3 or TRBV12-4 with TRBJ2-3, with D maybe TRBD2 (5 bases). V gave up 5 bases and J gave up 3 bases, with 12 bases separating them. CDR3 size: 14 residues. The DNA for the CDR3 is TGTGCCAGCAGTCCCCACGGGGAGACAGATACGCAGTATTTT. Translation: CASSPHGETDTQYF.

The chain links TRBV20-1 to TRBJ2-1; 12 nucleotides agree with TRBD1. The junction had 7 bases not matched to a gene; V was cut back by 0 bases and J by 7 bases. The CDR3 runs to 16 residues. CDR1 and CDR2 from the germline V gene are DFQATT and SNEGSKA (reference sequence). Written as DNA, the CDR3 is TGCAGTGCTAGAGATCAACGGGACAGGGGGCCAAATGAGCAGTTCTTC. It translates to CSARDQRDRGPNEQFF.

Here the CDR3 reads CATSDPRGRLQETQYF. CDR3 in DNA: TGTGCCACCAGTGATCCTCGGGGACGACTTCAAGAGACCCAGTACTTC. The J gene is TRBJ2-5, the V gene TRBV24-1; D tentatively fits TRBD1 or TRBD2 (5 bases each). V was shortened by 3 bases and J by 2 bases, with 15 bases between the two germline ends. The germline V gene encodes CDR1 KGHDR and CDR2 SFDVKD. CDR3 length: 16 residues.

This chain connects TRBV5-4 to TRBJ2-7; tentatively, D is TRBD1 or TRBD2 (7 bases each). V lost 2 bases and J lost 0, with 18 bases in between. CDR1 and CDR2 (germline): SGHNT, YYREEE (reference sequence). CDR3 size: 17 residues. The CDR3 sequence is CASSFLPTGRASYEQYV. The CDR3 nucleotides read TGTGCCAGCAGCTTCTTACCGACAGGGAGGGCCTCCTACGAGCAGTACGTC.

This clonotype was observed a few times. The chain couples TRBV6-1 to TRBJ2-5; a possible D gene is TRBD2 (5 bases). CDR1 and CDR2 from the germline V gene are MNHNS and SASEGT. V lost 2 bases to trimming and J lost 1 base, with 14 bases between them. The CDR3 consists of 16 residues. CDR3 sequence reads: CASSEREWTSQETQYF. CDR3 nucleotides: TGTGCCAGCAGTGAAAGGGAGTGGACTTCCCAAGAGACCCAGTACTTC.

The chain couples TRBV28 to TRBJ2-5; D is possibly TRBD2 (6 bases). Germline lookup yields CDR1 MDHEN and CDR2 SYDVKM. Trimming cost V 1 base and J 7 bases, with 10 bases left between them. The CDR3 length is 13 residues. The CDR3 loop reads CASSLSPGGTQYF. In DNA form, the CDR3 reads TGTGCCAGCAGTTTATCCCCCGGGGGGACCCAGTACTTC. Complete variable domain (other parts from reference TRBV28 and TRBJ2-5): DVKVTQSSRYLVKRTGEKVFLECVQDMDHENMFWYRQDPGLGLRLIYFSYDVKMKEKGDIPEGYSVSREKKERFSLILESASTNQTSMYLCASSLSPGGTQYFGPGTRLLVL.

V is TRBV4-2 and J is TRBJ2-1, with 8 bases fitting TRBD2. Germline assignment: CDR1 LGHNA and CDR2 YNFKEQ. Trimming removed 1 base from V and 2 bases from J; junction bases left unmatched: 10. CDR3 size: 18 residues. For the CDR3, the DNA is TGTGCCAGCAGCCAAGTAAAGTTCCGAGCGGGGGCCTACAATGAGCAGTTCTTC. Protein: CASSQVKFRAGAYNEQFF.

This clonotype was detected a few times. V gene TRBV28 combines with J gene TRBJ1-2; a possible D gene is TRBD1 (5 bases). The CDR3 is made up of 16 amino acids. Per germline, CDR1 MDHEN and CDR2 SYDVKM. Trimming stripped 2 bases from V and 2 bases from J, with 15 bases between. The CDR3 region is CASSLEGVGLNYGYTF. For the CDR3, the DNA is TGTGCCAGCAGTTTAGAAGGGGTAGGACTCAACTATGGCTACACCTTC.

The chain links TRBV7-9 to TRBJ2-1; maybe TRBD2 (6 bases). V gave up 5 bases and J gave up 11 bases, with 19 bases separating them. This CDR3 spans 14 amino acids. CDR1 and CDR2 from the germline V gene are SEHNR and FQNEAQ (reference sequence). The CDR3 protein is CASSPAAQGLKQFF. CDR3 DNA sequence: TGTGCCAGCAGCCCCGCCGCGCAGGGACTGAAGCAGTTCTTC.

The rearrangement joins TRBV19 to TRBJ2-1; 10 bases line up with TRBD1. CDR1 and CDR2 (germline): LNHDA, SQIVND (reference sequence). J was trimmed by 3 bases and V by 4 bases; bases with no gene match: 6. There are 16 residues in the CDR3. In DNA form, the CDR3 reads TGTGCCAGTAGTAAAGACAGGGGGCAGAACTACAATGAGCAGTTCTTC. Its protein is CASSKDRGQNYNEQFF. Filled out from reference TRBV19 and TRBJ2-1, the complete variable domain reads DGGITQSPKYLFRKEGQNVTLSCEQNLNHDAMYWYRQDPGQGLRLIYYSQIVNDFQKGDIAEGYSVSREKKESFPLTVTSAQKNPTAFYLCASSKDRGQNYNEQFFGPGTRLTVL.

CDR3: CASSPGTGNHEQYV. In DNA, the CDR3 is TGTGCCAGCAGTCCGGGGACAGGGAACCACGAGCAGTACGTC. The chain joins TRBV27 to TRBJ2-7; 9 nucleotides match TRBD1. From germline, CDR1 is MNHEY and CDR2 SMNVEV (reference sequence). The CDR3 is made up of 14 amino acids. Trimming removed 5 bases from V and 5 bases from J; junction bases left unmatched: 7.

This clonotype has at least ten counts. The CDR3 spells CASGKDSPANYGYTF. DNA of the CDR3: TGTGCCAGCGGAAAGGACAGTCCCGCTAACTATGGCTACACCTTC. The chain uses TRBV27 and TRBJ1-2, with TRBD1 as a possible D gene (6 bases). V lost 8 bases to trimming and J lost 0 bases, with 16 bases between them. CDR1 is MNHEY, CDR2 SMNVEV, per germline (reference sequence). The CDR3 has 15 amino acids.

There are many counts of this clonotype. The chain carries TRBV7-9 and TRBJ2-7; 7 bases agree with TRBD1. Losses at the gene ends were 0 bases for V and 2 bases for J; bases not matched to a gene: 4. The CDR3 is made up of 15 amino acids. Germline CDR1 SEHNR, CDR2 FQNEAQ (reference sequence). CDR3 residues: CASSLAGTDTYEQYF. CDR3 DNA: TGTGCCAGCAGCTTAGCCGGGACAGACACCTACGAGCAGTACTTC.

A single count supports this clonotype. A single base separates this from a much larger clone, so it may be a read error. The chain recombines TRBV12-3 or TRBV12-4 with TRBJ2-3; the match to TRBD2 covers 9 bases. The CDR3 is made up of 16 amino acids. CDR3 region: CASSPRKRGEADMQYF. The CDR3 DNA sequence: TGTGCCAGCAGTCCCCGAAAGCGGGGGGAGGCAGATATGCAGTATTTT.

The CDR3 DNA reads as TGTGCCATCAAACCGTCGGACACCATATATTTT. This codes for CAIKPSDTIYF. The gene calls are TRBV10-3 and TRBJ1-3; D gene ambiguous. The V gene lost 7 bases and the J gene lost 8 bases, with 9 bases spanning the gap. Germline V gives CDR1 ENHRY, CDR2 SYGVKD. CDR3 length equals 11 residues.

The genes are TRBV19 and TRBJ1-1; D is uncertain. Germline V CDR1 and CDR2: LNHDA, SQIVND (reference sequence). V lost 9 bases and J lost 5, with 19 bases in between. This CDR3 region has 14 residues. The CDR3 reads CASSDSLFGTEAFF. The CDR3 nucleotides read TGTGCCAGCTCAGATTCCCTCTTTGGGACTGAAGCTTTCTTT.

Only a few counts were recorded for this clonotype. The chain has TRBV6-1 and TRBJ2-7; TRBD1 or TRBD2 may be the D gene (5 bases each). Germline values: CDR1 MNHNS, CDR2 SASEGT. V was pared by 4 bases and J by 4 bases, with 17 bases between. The CDR3 is 15 residues long. The CDR3 sequence: CASSASGTPLYEQYF. In DNA, the CDR3 is TGTGCCAGCAGTGCCTCCGGGACCCCCCTTTACGAGCAGTACTTC.